The 15 T cell receptor beta chains reported below all come from one sample, sequenced in a study of blood T cell repertoires in COVID-19 (dated by TCRdb to 2020 to 2022). Library preparation was by the immunoSEQ multiplex PCR assay. TCRdb took over this immuneACCESS table, retaining in-frame rearrangements with V and J assigned. Such tables are incomplete; in checked studies, under half of the missing clones stem from an unresolved V gene, and the remainder is unexplained. For this sample there are under 60,000 clones; 88% appear just once. Clones ranked in the top ten supply roughly an eighth of the sample. The specimen sequenced was peripheral blood. The source is a human donor with active COVID-19. The donor label of this sample is uncertain.

The V and J genes are TRBV4-2 and TRBJ1-3, with TRBD1 identical over 8 bases. This CDR3 is 16 amino acids long. The V gene end was trimmed by 0 bases and the J gene end by 4 bases; junction bases not matched to a gene: 5. From germline, CDR1 is LGHNA and CDR2 YNFKEQ. The CDR3 reads CASSQDWTGIGNTIYF. The CDR3 DNA sequence: TGTGCCAGCAGCCAAGATTGGACAGGGATAGGAAACACCATATATTTT.

The chain combines TRBV6-5 with TRBJ1-6; no reliable D call. This CDR3 has 14 residues. Trimming removed 2 bases from V and 7 bases from J, with 9 bases in between. Germline assignment: CDR1 MNHEY and CDR2 SVGAGI. This CDR3 is CASSYSLANSPLHF. The CDR3 nucleotides read TGTGCCAGCAGTTACAGTCTCGCGAATTCACCCCTCCACTTT.

V is TRBV19 and J is TRBJ1-1; 8 bases fit TRBD1. Trimming took 7 bases from V and 4 from J; bases not matched to a gene: 8. The CDR3 length is 14 residues. CDR1 and CDR2 from the germline V gene are LNHDA and SQIVND (reference sequence). The CDR3 DNA sequence: TGTGCCAGTACCCCACAGGGGGATTCCACTGAAGCTTTCTTT. Translated, it gives CASTPQGDSTEAFF.

The gene calls are TRBV21-1 and TRBJ1-2. TRBV21-1 is assigned pseudogene status. The CDR3 runs 14 residues. CDR3 in DNA: TGTGCCCCCACCAAACCGGGGAGAGAATATGGCTACACCTTC. Protein product: CAPTKPGREYGYTF.

The chain carries TRBV5-1 and TRBJ2-2, with a weak D call TRBD1 (6 bases). Trimming removed 7 bases at V and 5 bases at J, with 12 bases between. Per the germline V gene, CDR1 is SGHRS and CDR2 is YFSETQ. This CDR3 is 13 amino acids long. As DNA, the CDR3 is TGCGCCAGCGGGATACAGGGAACCGGGGAGCTGTTTTTT. Amino acid sequence: CASGIQGTGELFF.

The chain couples TRBV25-1 to TRBJ2-5, with D unclear. Germline values: CDR1 MGHDK, CDR2 SYGVNS. V shed 1 base and J shed 1 base, with 10 bases lying between them. The CDR3 consists of 15 residues. The CDR3 is CASSEFISIQETQYF. The CDR3 nucleotides are TGTGCCAGCAGTGAATTTATTAGTATCCAAGAGACCCAGTACTTC.

This sequence joins TRBV30 and TRBJ1-5, with D uncertain. The germline CDR1 and CDR2 sequences are GTSNPN and SVGIG (reference sequence). V was shortened by 3 bases and J by 4 bases, with 10 bases between the two germline ends. CDR3 length: 13 residues. CDR3 nucleotide sequence: TGTGCCTGGAGCGCGGATGGGAATCAGCCCCAGCATTTT. As protein: CAWSADGNQPQHF. Drawing the rest from reference TRBV30 and TRBJ1-5, the complete variable domain is SQTIHQWPATLVQPVGSPLSLECTVEGTSNPNLYWYRQAAGRGLQLLFYSVGIGQISSEVPQNLSASRPQDRQFILSSKKLLLSDSGFYLCAWSADGNQPQHFGDGTRLSIL.

The CDR3 DNA reads TGCGCCAGCAGCCAGGCCGGGGGTAATGAAAAACTGTTTTTT. Amino acids: CASSQAGGNEKLFF. J is TRBJ1-4 and V is TRBV5-1; a weak D match, TRBD1 (5 bases). This CDR3 comprises 14 residues. Germline-derived CDR1 and CDR2 are SGHRS and YFSETQ. V was cut by 4 bases and J by 4 bases, with 11 bases left in between.

The chain joins TRBV3-1 (or the pseudogene TRBV3-2) to TRBJ2-3; 7 positions match TRBD1. Germline lookup yields CDR1 LGHDT and CDR2 YNNKEL (reference sequence). Germline trimming cut 10 bases from V and 5 bases from J; bases unmatched to any gene: 12. The CDR3 has 14 amino acids. CDR3 protein: CATSRDSQVDTQYF. In nucleotides, the CDR3 is TGTGCCACTTCCCGGGACAGCCAGGTAGATACGCAGTATTTT.

The genes are TRBV2 and TRBJ1-1, with TRBD1 as a possible D gene (5 bases). CDR3 length: 12 residues. V dropped 9 bases and J dropped 4 bases, with 12 bases sitting between them. The V gene's germline CDR1 is SNHLY and CDR2 FYNNEI. The CDR3 is CASVQGATEAFF. The CDR3 DNA reads as TGTGCCAGTGTCCAGGGTGCCACTGAAGCTTTCTTT.

This clone was detected only once. The V gene is TRBV3-1 (or the pseudogene TRBV3-2), the J gene TRBJ2-1; D remains unclear. CDR3 length: 13 amino acids. Germline V gene sequence: CDR1 LGHDT, CDR2 YNNKEL (reference sequence). With 0 bases removed from V and 10 bases from J, the gap between germline ends came to 10 bases. CDR3 DNA: TGTGCCAGCAGCCAAGAAGAGGATGGAGAGCAGTTCTTC. Translation gives CASSQEEDGEQFF.

This chain uses TRBV5-5 with TRBJ1-6, with D maybe TRBD1 (5 bases). The V and J ends lost 1 base and 7 bases respectively, with 9 bases between them. Germline lookup yields CDR1 SGHKS and CDR2 YYEKEE (reference sequence). The CDR3 length is 14 residues. The CDR3 DNA reads TGTGCCAGCAGCTTGCCAGGGAAGAATTCACCCCTCCACTTT. Protein: CASSLPGKNSPLHF. The entire variable domain, with the rest obtained from reference TRBV5-5 and TRBJ1-6, is as follows: DAGVTQSPTHLIKTRGQQVTLRCSPISGHKSVSWYQQVLGQGPQFIFQYYEKEERGRGNFPDRFSARQFPNYSSELNVNALLLGDSALYLCASSLPGKNSPLHFGNGTRLTVT.

This chain joins TRBV7-8 and TRBJ2-7, with D maybe TRBD2 (6 bases). The V end was cut by 5 bases, the J end by 4 bases, with 21 bases between. CDR1 and CDR2 from the germline V gene are SGHVS and FQNEAQ. The CDR3 totals 16 residues. The CDR3 DNA reads TGTGCCAGCAGCAATAGGGCGGGGCTTCGACTATACGAGCAGTACTTC. Translated, it gives CASSNRAGLRLYEQYF.

The chain links TRBV2 to TRBJ2-7, with 8 positions matching TRBD1. V shed 5 bases, J shed 1 base, and the junction held 4 bases outside the gene matches. This CDR3 spans 14 amino acids. Per germline, CDR1 SNHLY and CDR2 FYNNEI. CDR3 in DNA: TGTGCCAGCAGTACAAGACAGGGGTCCTACGAGCAGTACTTC. Its translation is CASSTRQGSYEQYF.

The CDR3 here is CASNHGAGTGNTEAFF. In DNA form, the CDR3 reads TGCGCCAGCAACCATGGGGCCGGGACAGGGAACACTGAAGCTTTCTTT. The chain carries TRBV4-3 and TRBJ1-1, with 8 positions matching TRBD1. The CDR3 covers 16 residues. The germline V gene encodes CDR1 LGHNA and CDR2 YSLEER. J gave up 1 base and V 7 bases, and 11 bases lay outside the gene matches.